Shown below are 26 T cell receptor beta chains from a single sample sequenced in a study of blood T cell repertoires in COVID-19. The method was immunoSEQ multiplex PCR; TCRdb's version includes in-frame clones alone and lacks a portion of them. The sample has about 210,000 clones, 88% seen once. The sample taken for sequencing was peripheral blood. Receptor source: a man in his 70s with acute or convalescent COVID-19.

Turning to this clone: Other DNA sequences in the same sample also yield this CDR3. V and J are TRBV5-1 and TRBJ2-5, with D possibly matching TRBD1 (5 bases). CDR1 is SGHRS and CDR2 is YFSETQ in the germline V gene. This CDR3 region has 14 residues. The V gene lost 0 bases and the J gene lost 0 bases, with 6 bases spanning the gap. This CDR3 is CASSLAGNQETQYF. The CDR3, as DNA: TGCGCCAGCAGCTTGGCAGGGAACCAAGAGACCCAGTACTTC.

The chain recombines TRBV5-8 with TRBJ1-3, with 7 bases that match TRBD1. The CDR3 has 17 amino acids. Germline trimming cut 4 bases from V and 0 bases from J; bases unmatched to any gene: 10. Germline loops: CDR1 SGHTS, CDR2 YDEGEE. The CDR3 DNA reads TGTGCCAGCAGCCTAAGAGGGGGCCACGGCTCTGGAAACACCATATATTTT. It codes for CASSLRGGHGSGNTIYF.

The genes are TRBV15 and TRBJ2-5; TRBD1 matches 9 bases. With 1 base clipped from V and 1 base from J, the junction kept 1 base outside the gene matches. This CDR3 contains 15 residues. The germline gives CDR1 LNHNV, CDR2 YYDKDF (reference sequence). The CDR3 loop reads CATSRAQGAQETQYF. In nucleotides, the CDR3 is TGTGCCACCAGCAGAGCACAGGGGGCCCAAGAGACCCAGTACTTC.

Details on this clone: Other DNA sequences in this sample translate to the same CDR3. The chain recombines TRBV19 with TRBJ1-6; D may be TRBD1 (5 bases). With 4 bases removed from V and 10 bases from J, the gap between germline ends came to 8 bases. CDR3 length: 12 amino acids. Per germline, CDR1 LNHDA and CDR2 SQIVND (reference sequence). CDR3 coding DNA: TGTGCCAGTAGTACGGGGGTATCACCCCTCCACTTT. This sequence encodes CASSTGVSPLHF. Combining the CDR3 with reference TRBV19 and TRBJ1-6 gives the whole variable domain DGGITQSPKYLFRKEGQNVTLSCEQNLNHDAMYWYRQDPGQGLRLIYYSQIVNDFQKGDIAEGYSVSREKKESFPLTVTSAQKNPTAFYLCASSTGVSPLHFGNGTRLTVT.

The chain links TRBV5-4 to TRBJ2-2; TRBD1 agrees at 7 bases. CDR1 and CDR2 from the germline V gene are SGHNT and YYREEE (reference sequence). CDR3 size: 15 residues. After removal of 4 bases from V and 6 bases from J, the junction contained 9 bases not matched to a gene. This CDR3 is CASSDYRGGAGELFF. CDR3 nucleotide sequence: TGTGCCAGCAGCGATTACAGGGGTGGGGCCGGGGAGCTGTTTTTT.

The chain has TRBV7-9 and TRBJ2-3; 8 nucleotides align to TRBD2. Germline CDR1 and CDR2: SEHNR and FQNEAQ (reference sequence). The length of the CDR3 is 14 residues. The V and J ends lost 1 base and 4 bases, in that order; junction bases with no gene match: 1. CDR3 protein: CASSLGTSSDTQYF. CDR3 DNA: TGTGCCAGCAGCTTAGGGACTAGCTCAGATACGCAGTATTTT.

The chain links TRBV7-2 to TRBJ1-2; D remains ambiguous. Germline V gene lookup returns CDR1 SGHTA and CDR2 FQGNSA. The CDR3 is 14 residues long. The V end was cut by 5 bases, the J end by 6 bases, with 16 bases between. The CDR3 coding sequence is TGTGCCAGCAGCCCTTCTAGCCTCCCCCATGGCTACACCTTC. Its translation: CASSPSSLPHGYTF.

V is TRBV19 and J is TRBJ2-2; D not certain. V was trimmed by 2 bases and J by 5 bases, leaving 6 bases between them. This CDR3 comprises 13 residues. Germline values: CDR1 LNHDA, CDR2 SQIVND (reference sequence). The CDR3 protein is CASSIYGTGELFF. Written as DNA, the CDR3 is TGTGCCAGTAGTATATACGGGACCGGGGAGCTGTTTTTT.

The CDR3 coding sequence is TGCAGCGTTGAAGTCAGGGGGTCGGACACTGAAGCTTTCTTT. The encoded protein is CSVEVRGSDTEAFF. The rearrangement uses TRBV29-1 and TRBJ1-1; 7 bases are shared with TRBD1. Germline trimming cut 1 base from V and 3 bases from J; bases unmatched to any gene: 5. Germline V CDR1 and CDR2: SQVTM, ANQGSEA. This CDR3 has 14 amino acids.

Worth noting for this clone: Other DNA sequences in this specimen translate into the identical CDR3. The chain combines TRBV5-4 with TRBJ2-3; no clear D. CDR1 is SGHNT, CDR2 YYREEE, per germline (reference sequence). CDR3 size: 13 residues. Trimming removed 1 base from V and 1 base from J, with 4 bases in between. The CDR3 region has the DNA TGTGCCAGCAGCTTGCGTGGCACAGATACGCAGTATTTT. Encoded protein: CASSLRGTDTQYF.

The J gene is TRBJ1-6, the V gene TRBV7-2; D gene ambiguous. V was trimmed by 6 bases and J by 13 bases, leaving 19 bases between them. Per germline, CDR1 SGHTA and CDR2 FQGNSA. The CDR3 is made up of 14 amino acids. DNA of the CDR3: TGTGCCAGCAGTAAGCGGTCCCCTCCGGGTCCCCTCCACTTT. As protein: CASSKRSPPGPLHF.

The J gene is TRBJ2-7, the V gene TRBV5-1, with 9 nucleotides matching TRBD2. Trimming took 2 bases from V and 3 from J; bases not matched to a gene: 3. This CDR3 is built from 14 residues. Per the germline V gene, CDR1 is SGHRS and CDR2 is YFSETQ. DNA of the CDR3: TGCGCCAGCAGCTTAGCGGGGGGAAACTACGAGCAGTACTTC. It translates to CASSLAGGNYEQYF.

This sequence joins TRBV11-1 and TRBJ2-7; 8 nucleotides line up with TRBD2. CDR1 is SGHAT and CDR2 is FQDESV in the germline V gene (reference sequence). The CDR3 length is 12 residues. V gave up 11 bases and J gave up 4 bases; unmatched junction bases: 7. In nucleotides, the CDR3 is TGTGCCTCGGGAGGGAATAGGTACGAGCAGTACTTC. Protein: CASGGNRYEQYF. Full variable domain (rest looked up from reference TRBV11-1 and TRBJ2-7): EAEVAQSPRYKITEKSQAVAFWCDPISGHATLYWYRQILGQGPELLVQFQDESVVDDSQLPKDRFSAERLKGVDSTLKIQPAELGDSAMYLCASGGNRYEQYFGPGTRLTVT.

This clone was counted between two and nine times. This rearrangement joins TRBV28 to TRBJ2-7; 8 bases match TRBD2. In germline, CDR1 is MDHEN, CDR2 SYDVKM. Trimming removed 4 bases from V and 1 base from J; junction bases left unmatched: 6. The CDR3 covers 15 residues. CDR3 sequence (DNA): TGTGCCAGCAGTTCGGGGGGGTATTGGTCCTACGAGCAGTACTTC. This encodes CASSSGGYWSYEQYF.

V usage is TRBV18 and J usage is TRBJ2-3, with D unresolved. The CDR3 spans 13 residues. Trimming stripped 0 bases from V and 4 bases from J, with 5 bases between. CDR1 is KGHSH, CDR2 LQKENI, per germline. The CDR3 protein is CASSPPRADTQYF. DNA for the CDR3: TGTGCCAGCTCACCACCGCGAGCAGATACGCAGTATTTT.

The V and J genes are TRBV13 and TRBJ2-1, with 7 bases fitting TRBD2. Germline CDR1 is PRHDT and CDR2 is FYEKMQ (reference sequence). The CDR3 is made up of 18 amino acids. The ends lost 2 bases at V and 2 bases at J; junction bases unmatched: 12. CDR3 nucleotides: TGTGCCAGCAGCTTATTAGGCGGGAGAGGGCGCCCCTACAATGAGCAGTTCTTC. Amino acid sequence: CASSLLGGRGRPYNEQFF. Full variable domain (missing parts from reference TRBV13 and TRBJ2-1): AAGVIQSPRHLIKEKRETATLKCYPIPRHDTVYWYQQGPGQDPQFLISFYEKMQSDKGSIPDRFSAQQFSDYHSELNMSSLELGDSALYFCASSLLGGRGRPYNEQFFGPGTRLTVL.

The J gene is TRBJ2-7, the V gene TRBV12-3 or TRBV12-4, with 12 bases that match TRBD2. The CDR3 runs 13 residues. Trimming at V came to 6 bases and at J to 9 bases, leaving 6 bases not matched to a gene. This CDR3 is CASSSTSGSGQYF. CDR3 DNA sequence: TGTGCCAGCAGCTCGACTAGCGGGAGCGGGCAGTACTTC.

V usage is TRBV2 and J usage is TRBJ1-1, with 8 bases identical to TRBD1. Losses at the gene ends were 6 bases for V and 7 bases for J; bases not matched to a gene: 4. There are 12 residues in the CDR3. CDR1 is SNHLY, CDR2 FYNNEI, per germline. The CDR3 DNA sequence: TGTGCCAGCAGAGTCGGACAGGGTGAAGCTTTCTTT. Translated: CASRVGQGEAFF.

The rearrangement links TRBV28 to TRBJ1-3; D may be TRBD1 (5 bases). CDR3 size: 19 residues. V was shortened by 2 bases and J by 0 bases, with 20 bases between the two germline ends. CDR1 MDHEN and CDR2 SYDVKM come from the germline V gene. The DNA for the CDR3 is TGTGCCAGCAGTTTAGGGGGGATTGGGACGGACACCTCTGGAAACACCATATATTTT. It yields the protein CASSLGGIGTDTSGNTIYF.

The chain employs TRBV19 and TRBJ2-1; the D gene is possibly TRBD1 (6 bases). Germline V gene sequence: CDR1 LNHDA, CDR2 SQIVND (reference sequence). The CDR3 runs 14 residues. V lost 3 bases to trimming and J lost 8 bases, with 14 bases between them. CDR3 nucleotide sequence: TGTGCCAGTAGTATGGGGACATTGAGGGATGAGCAGTTCTTC. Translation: CASSMGTLRDEQFF.

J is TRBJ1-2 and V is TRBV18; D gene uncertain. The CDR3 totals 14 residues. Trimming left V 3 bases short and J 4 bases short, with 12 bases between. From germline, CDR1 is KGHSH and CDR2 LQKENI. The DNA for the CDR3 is TGTGCCAGCTCACCCTCTTCAGAATCCTATGGCTACACCTTC. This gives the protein CASSPSSESYGYTF.

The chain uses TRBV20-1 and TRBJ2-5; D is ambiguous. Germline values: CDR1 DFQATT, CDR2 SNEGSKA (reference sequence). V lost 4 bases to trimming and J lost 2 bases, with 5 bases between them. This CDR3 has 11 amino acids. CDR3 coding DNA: TGCAGTGCTATCGAGCAAGAGACCCAGTACTTC. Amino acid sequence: CSAIEQETQYF.

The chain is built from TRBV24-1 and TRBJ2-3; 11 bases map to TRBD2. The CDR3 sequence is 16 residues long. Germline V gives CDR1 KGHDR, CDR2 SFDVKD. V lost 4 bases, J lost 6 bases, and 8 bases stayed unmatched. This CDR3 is CATSDLLAGAGDTQYF. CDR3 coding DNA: TGTGCCACCAGTGACCTACTAGCGGGAGCGGGGGATACGCAGTATTTT.

CDR3 DNA sequence: TGTGCCAGCAGTTCGGGGACTCTTTATGGCTACACCTTC. This translates into CASSSGTLYGYTF. The chain uses TRBV12-3 or TRBV12-4 and TRBJ1-2; perhaps TRBD1 as D (5 bases). CDR3 length equals 13 residues. Trimming shortened V by 4 bases and J by 5 bases, and 11 bases separated the two germline ends.

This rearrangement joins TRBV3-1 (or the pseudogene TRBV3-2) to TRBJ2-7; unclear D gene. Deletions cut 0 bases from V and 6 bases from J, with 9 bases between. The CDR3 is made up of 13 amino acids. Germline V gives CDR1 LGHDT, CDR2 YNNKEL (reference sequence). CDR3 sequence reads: CASSQDDRSEQYF. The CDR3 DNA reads TGTGCCAGCAGCCAAGATGATCGGTCCGAGCAGTACTTC.

The CDR3 sequence is CASSPPGTGVGEQYF. CDR3 DNA sequence: TGTGCCAGCTCACCACCGGGGACAGGGGTTGGGGAGCAGTACTTC. The chain uses TRBV18 and TRBJ2-7; 10 positions agree with TRBD1. CDR1 is KGHSH and CDR2 is LQKENI in the germline V gene. This CDR3 has 15 amino acids. The V and J ends lost 0 bases and 7 bases, in that order; junction bases with no gene match: 6.